Detailed here is one T cell receptor beta chain. Its specificity is unknown. TCRdb processed the reads anew with MiXCR; each CDR3 protein has one entry. The repertoire holds 350,000 to 550,000 distinct CDR3 sequences, with roughly a third as singletons. This sample was included in a study of T cell repertoires in cytomegalovirus infection. Study-wide findings and caveats: Summed public TCR beta family frequency identified CMV carriers bearing the relevant HLA. HLA-C-restricted CMV-specific TCR beta clonotypes were dominant in the ex vivo response.

With 5 bases clipped from V and 6 bases from J, the junction kept 7 bases outside the gene matches. The CDR3 runs to 14 residues. The germline V gene has CDR1 SEHNR and CDR2 FQNEAQ (reference sequence). Sequencing input: PBMCs. The sequence was collected from a human donor in good health (CMV status not recorded). Some clones in this sample may be carry-over from other donors' samples. The chain uses TRBV7-9 and TRBJ2-7; 10 bases agree with TRBD1. The CDR3 region has the DNA TGTGCCAGCAGCGCGGGACAGGGGCGCGGCGAGCAGTACTTC. This encodes CASSAGQGRGEQYF.